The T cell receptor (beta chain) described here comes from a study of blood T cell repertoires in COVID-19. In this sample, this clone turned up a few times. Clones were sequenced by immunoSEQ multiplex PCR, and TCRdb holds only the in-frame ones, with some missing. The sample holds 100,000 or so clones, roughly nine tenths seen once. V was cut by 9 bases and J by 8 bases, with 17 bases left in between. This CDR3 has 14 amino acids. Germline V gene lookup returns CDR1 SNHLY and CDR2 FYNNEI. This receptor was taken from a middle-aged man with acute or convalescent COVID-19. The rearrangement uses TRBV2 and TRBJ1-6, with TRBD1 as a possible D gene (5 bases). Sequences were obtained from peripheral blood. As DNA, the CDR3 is TGTGCCAGGAGGGGACTACCGGGGGATTCACCCCTCCACTTT. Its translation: CARRGLPGDSPLHF. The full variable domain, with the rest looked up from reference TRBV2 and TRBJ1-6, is EPEVTQTPSHQVTQMGQEVILRCVPISNHLYFYWYRQILGQKVEFLVSFYNNEISEKSEIFDDQFSVERPDGSNFTLKIRSTKLEDSAMYFCARRGLPGDSPLHFGNGTRLTVT.